This T cell receptor (beta chain) originates from a study of Graves' ophthalmopathy and Graves' hyperthyroidism (dated 2018 in TCRdb). Background for the entire study: Peripheral blood was collected at initial diagnosis, before any treatment. The roughly 90 discovery patients were divided at random into training and test sets in a 7:3 ratio. Following sampling, methimazole starting at 30 mg daily was administered to hyperthyroidism patients, and high-dose intravenous methylprednisolone was administered to ophthalmopathy patients. In roughly 6 hyperthyroidism patients, T-cell repertoires of thyroid tissue and blood were compared. To explore V-J signatures that distinguish ophthalmopathy from hyperthyroidism, a discovery set of about a hundred patients was enrolled, made up of some 41 with ophthalmopathy and around 57 with stable hyperthyroidism. To tell Graves' ophthalmopathy apart from Graves' hyperthyroidism, and to predict which patients would progress to ophthalmopathy, the study relied on TCR beta repertoire signatures. The independent validation cohort included around 19 hyperthyroidism patients plus 17 patients who later progressed from hyperthyroidism to ophthalmopathy. In total, 135 blood samples were TCR-sequenced: 43 ophthalmopathy, roughly 80 hyperthyroidism and some 17 hyperthyroidism-to-ophthalmopathy patients. Summary of the overall study and its limitations: Most expanded thyroid clonotypes with a frequency above 0.001 also appeared in blood, which suggests that blood repertoires may reflect the immune response in the thyroid. No statistical method was used to predetermine the sample size, and group allocation was not hidden from the investigators. In validation, the model predicted ophthalmopathy progression with about 71% sensitivity and approximately 75% specificity; more than ten predicted patients were CT-confirmed with GO in a median of 6.5 months. In cross-validation, the 13-signature model distinguished ophthalmopathy from stable hyperthyroidism with less than 90% sensitivity and over 81% specificity, while in the test set the corresponding values were roughly 80% and 75%.

For repertoire sequencing, the TCR beta CDR3 regions were amplified from RNA transcripts. HTBI primers and the Qiagen OneStep RT-PCR kit were used in a first-round RT-PCR, which was followed by a second-round multiplex PCR, size selection and purification. Libraries were sequenced paired-end with 100 bp reads on an Illumina HiSeq2000. In the source study's methods: SOAPnuke was used to process the reads, throwing out any read that had adapters, had uncalled bases, had a mean Phred below 15, or lacked an exact constant-primer or identifier match. COPE v1.2.5 was used to merge the high-quality paired reads. Clonotypes were defined as unique nucleotide sequences and were aligned to IMGT TRB V, D and J references using MiTCR v1.1. The analysis was limited to V-J combinations with a frequency above 0.0001, which together covered 99% to 99.2% of the repertoires. For each V-J combination, a TCR clonal expansion and chaos score was defined as F50 clonal expansion divided by the chaos observed in the TCRdist matrix. Features were reduced by Welch's t-statistics and random forest to around 13 V-J combinations, which fed a naive Bayes classifier. Thyroid-blood repertoire similarity was quantified with the Morisita-Horn index. TCRdb passed the public sequencing reads through fastp at Q25 and MiXCR, retaining productive beta sequences. Rows merge per CDR3 protein into single entries with the most common DNA and genes. The authors' filters were not applied to this entry. The sample yields 400,000 or so distinct CDR3 sequences; 15% were counted once. Of the sample, approximately 7% is held by the ten largest clones.

Hyperthyroidism was considered stable if no progression to ophthalmopathy occurred within 18 months of follow-up. Hyperthyroidism patients were newly diagnosed, with disease duration under 2 months, and aged 18 to 65 years. Patients with other autoimmune diseases, uncontrolled infections, pregnancy or lactation were excluded from the study. Diagnosis was based on clinical symptoms, serum thyroxine, TRAb, thyroid ultrasound and orbital computed tomography. PBMCs were isolated from about 9.1 ml of fresh peripheral blood by Ficoll-Paque density gradient centrifugation. Total RNA was extracted using Trizol reagent, and RNA quality was checked on an Agilent 2100 Bioanalyzer. Taken from the germline V gene, the CDR1 and CDR2 loops are MNHEY and SVGEGT. From its cysteine to its phenylalanine, the CDR3 spans 15 amino acids. The retained sequence is limited to the CDR3, 45 bases, with the frame set at the first base. The junction shows trimming of 7 bases on V and 2 bases on J, plus 17 bases between the germline ends.

This clonotype was recorded at least ten times. Its antigen remains unidentified. The record has no base qualities; no much larger clone is one base away. The receptor was isolated from a woman aged 18-29 years with stable Graves' hyperthyroidism. Donor details come from another sample of the same person, matched by shared clones. This sequence uses TRBV6-2 or TRBV6-3 and TRBJ2-5; perhaps TRBD1 is the D gene, with 6 bases matching. Source material: peripheral blood. The DNA is TGTGCCAGCACTAAACTAGGACAGACACAAGAGACCCAGTACTTC. Its amino acids are CASTKLGQTQETQYF.